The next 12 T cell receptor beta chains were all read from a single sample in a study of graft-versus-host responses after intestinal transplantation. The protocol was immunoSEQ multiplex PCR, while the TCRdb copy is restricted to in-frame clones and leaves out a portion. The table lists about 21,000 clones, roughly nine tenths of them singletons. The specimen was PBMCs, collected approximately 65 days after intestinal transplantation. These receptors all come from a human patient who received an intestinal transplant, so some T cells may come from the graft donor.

The chain's CDR3 is CASSLVRQGGVPQYF. The CDR3 nucleotides are TGTGCCAGCAGCTTAGTACGTCAGGGTGGGGTCCCCCAGTACTTC. V gene TRBV11-2 combines with J gene TRBJ2-5; tentatively, D is TRBD1 (5 bases). V was shortened by 1 base and J by 9 bases, with 18 bases between the two germline ends. The CDR3 length is 15 residues. CDR1 is SGHAT and CDR2 is FQNNGV in the germline V gene. Full variable domain (remainder filled in from reference TRBV11-2 and TRBJ2-5): EAGVAQSPRYKIIEKRQSVAFWCNPISGHATLYWYQQILGQGPKLLIQFQNNGVVDDSQLPKDRFSAERLKGVDSTLKIQPAKLEDSAVYLCASSLVRQGGVPQYFGPGTRLLVL.

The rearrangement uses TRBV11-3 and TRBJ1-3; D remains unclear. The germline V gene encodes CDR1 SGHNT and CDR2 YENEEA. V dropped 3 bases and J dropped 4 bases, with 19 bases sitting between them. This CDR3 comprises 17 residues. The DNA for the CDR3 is TGTGCCAGCAGCTTTACCCTAAGGAGAGTAACGGGAAACACCATATATTTT. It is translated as CASSFTLRRVTGNTIYF.

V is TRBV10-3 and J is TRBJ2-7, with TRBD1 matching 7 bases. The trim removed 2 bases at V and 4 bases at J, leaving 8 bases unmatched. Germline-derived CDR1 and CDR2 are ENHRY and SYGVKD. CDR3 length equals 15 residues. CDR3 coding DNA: TGTGCCATCAGTGAGGACAGGGAAGTGAGTTACGAGCAGTACTTC. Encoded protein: CAISEDREVSYEQYF.

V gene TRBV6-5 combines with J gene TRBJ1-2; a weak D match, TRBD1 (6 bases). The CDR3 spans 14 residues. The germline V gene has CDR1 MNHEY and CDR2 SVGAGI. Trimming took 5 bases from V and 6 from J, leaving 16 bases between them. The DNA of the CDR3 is TGTGCCAGCAGTCAATGGACAGCTAAGGATGGCTACACCTTC. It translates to CASSQWTAKDGYTF.

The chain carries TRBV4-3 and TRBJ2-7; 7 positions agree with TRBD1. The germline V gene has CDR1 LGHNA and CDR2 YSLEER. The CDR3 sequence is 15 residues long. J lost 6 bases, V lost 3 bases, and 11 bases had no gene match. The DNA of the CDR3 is TGCGCCAGCAGCCATAAGGTAGGGGACAGAACCGAGCAGTACTTC. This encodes CASSHKVGDRTEQYF.

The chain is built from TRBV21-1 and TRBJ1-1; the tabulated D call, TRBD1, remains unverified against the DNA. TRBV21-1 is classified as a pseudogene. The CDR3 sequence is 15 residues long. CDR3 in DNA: TGTGCCAGCAGCGGACGGACAGATATGAACACTGAAGCTTTCTTT. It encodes CASSGRTDMNTEAFF.

The CDR3 loop is CASSLGVEQYF. The DNA for the CDR3 is TGTGCCAGCAGCTTGGGTGTTGAGCAGTACTTC. V is TRBV7-9 and J is TRBJ2-7, with no clear D. The CDR3 totals 11 residues. Germline V lookup: CDR1 SEHNR, CDR2 FQNEAQ (reference sequence). Trimming removed 3 bases from V and 7 bases from J, with 7 bases in between.

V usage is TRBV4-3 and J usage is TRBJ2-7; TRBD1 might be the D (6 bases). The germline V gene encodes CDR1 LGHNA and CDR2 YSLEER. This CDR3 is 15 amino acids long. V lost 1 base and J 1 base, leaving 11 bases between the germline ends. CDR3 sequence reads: CASSQAETGSYEQYF. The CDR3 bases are TGCGCCAGCAGCCAAGCCGAGACAGGATCCTACGAGCAGTACTTC.

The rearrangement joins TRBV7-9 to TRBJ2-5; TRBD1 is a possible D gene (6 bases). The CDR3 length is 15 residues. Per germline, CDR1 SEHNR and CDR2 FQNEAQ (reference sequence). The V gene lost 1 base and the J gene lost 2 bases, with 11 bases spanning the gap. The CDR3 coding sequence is TGTGCCAGCAGCTTAGATCGACAGGTACAAGAGACCCAGTACTTC. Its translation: CASSLDRQVQETQYF.

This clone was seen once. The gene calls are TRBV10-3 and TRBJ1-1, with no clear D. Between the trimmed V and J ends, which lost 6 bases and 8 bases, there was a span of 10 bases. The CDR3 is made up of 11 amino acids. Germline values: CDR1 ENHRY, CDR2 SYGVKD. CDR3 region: CAIRYSGEAFF. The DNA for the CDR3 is TGTGCCATCAGATACAGCGGGGAAGCTTTCTTT.

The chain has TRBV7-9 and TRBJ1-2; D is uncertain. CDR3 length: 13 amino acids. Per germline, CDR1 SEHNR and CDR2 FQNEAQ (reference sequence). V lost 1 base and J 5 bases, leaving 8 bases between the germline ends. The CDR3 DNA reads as TGTGCCAGCAGCTTAGGCCCTCTTTATGGCTACACCTTC. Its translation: CASSLGPLYGYTF. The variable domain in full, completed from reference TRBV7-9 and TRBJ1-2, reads DTGVSQNPRHKITKRGQNVTFRCDPISEHNRLYWYRQTLGQGPEFLTYFQNEAQLEKSRLLSDRFSAERPKGSFSTLEIQRTEQGDSAMYLCASSLGPLYGYTFGSGTRLTVV.

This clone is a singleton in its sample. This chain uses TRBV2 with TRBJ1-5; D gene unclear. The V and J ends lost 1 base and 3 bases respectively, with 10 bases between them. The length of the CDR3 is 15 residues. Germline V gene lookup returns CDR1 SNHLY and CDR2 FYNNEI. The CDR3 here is CASSEDRAVNQPQHF. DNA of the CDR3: TGTGCCAGCAGTGAAGACCGGGCCGTCAATCAGCCCCAGCATTTT. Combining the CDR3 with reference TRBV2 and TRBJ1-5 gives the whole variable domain EPEVTQTPSHQVTQMGQEVILRCVPISNHLYFYWYRQILGQKVEFLVSFYNNEISEKSEIFDDQFSVERPDGSNFTLKIRSTKLEDSAMYFCASSEDRAVNQPQHFGDGTRLSIL.